The clone carrying this T cell receptor beta chain was seen more than once but under ten times. Here immunoSEQ multiplex PCR was the method, and the copy in TCRdb shows in-frame clones only, minus some. Here the sample spans about 110,000 clones, more than 80% being singletons. The V gene end was trimmed by 4 bases and the J gene end by 6 bases; junction bases not matched to a gene: 0. Germline V gene lookup returns CDR1 MRHNA and CDR2 SNTAGT. This CDR3 spans 14 amino acids. These data belong to a study of T cell changes during pregnancy in multiple sclerosis. The clonotype originates from a female donor with multiple sclerosis, enrolled in a pregnancy study. The rearrangement links TRBV6-4 to TRBJ2-1; 13 bases are a match to TRBD2. Specimen: peripheral blood, collected before pregnancy. The CDR3 loop is CASSGTSGSNEQFF. The DNA of the CDR3 is TGTGCCAGCAGTGGGACTAGCGGGAGCAATGAGCAGTTCTTC.